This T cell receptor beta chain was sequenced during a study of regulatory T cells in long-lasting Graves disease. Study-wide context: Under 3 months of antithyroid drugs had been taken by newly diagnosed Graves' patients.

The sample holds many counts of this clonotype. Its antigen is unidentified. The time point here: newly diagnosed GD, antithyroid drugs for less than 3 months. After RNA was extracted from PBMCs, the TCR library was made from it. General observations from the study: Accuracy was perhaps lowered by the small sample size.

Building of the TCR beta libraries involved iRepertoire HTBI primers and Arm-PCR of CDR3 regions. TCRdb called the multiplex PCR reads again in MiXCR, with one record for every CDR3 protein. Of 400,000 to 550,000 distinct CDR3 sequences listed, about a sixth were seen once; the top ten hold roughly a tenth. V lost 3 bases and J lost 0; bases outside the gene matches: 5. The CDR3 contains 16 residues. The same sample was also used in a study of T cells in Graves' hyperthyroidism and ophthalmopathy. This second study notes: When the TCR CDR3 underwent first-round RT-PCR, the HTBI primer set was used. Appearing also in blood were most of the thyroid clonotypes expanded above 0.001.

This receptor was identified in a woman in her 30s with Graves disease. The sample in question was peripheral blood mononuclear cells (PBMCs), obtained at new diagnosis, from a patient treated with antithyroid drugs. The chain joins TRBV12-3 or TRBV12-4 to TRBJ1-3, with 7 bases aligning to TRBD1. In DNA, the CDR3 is TGTGCCAGCAGTTTTAGCGACAGGGACTCTGGAAACACCATATATTTT. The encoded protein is CASSFSDRDSGNTIYF.